The 25 T cell receptor beta chains below come from one sample, sequenced in a study of T-cell memory formation after mild COVID-19. TCRdb used MiXCR to reprocess the 5' RACE reads, holding one entry per CDR3 protein. The data contain 150,000 to 200,000 distinct CDR3 sequences, 11% of them singletons. The specimen sequenced was PBMCs or a T cell subset sorted from them (not recorded which). Receptors originate from a man aged 18 to 30 who had mild COVID-19 (a few samples of this study predate the infection). Cell type and time point are not known.

The rearrangement joins TRBV18 to TRBJ1-1; the D gene is possibly TRBD1 (5 bases). CDR3 length: 15 residues. V was trimmed by 3 bases and J by 2 bases, leaving 13 bases between them. Per the germline V gene, CDR1 is KGHSH and CDR2 is LQKENI. Here the CDR3 DNA reads TGTGCCAGCTCACCCCCCCCCGGGGGAAACACTGAAGCTTTCTTT. It yields the protein CASSPPPGGNTEAFF.

The chain has TRBV7-2 and TRBJ2-1; 11 bases fit TRBD2. This CDR3 is built from 18 residues. Trimming at V came to 5 bases and at J to 1 base, leaving 10 bases not matched to a gene. Germline loops: CDR1 SGHTA, CDR2 FQGNSA. The CDR3 nucleotides read TGTGCCAGCAGCACCAGACTAGCGGGGACAGGTTCCTACAATGAGCAGTTCTTC. Its protein product is CASSTRLAGTGSYNEQFF.

V and J are TRBV7-2 and TRBJ2-5; the match to TRBD2 covers 12 bases. CDR1 SGHTA and CDR2 FQGNSA come from the germline V gene. The V gene end was trimmed by 4 bases and the J gene end by 8 bases; junction bases not matched to a gene: 5. The CDR3 totals 14 residues. CDR3 residues: CASSSRLAGVTQYF. In DNA form, the CDR3 reads TGTGCCAGCAGCTCACGACTAGCGGGGGTAACCCAGTACTTC.

This clonotype was observed a handful of times. The CDR3 loop is CSARISAINTEAFF. In nucleotides, the CDR3 is TGCAGTGCTAGAATCTCAGCGATAAACACTGAAGCTTTCTTT. The chain carries TRBV20-1 and TRBJ1-1, with D unclear. The CDR3 is 14 residues long. V was pared by 2 bases and J by 2 bases, with 12 bases between. The germline V gene has CDR1 DFQATT and CDR2 SNEGSKA (reference sequence).

This clonotype was detected once. The chain has TRBV30 and TRBJ1-5, with D perhaps TRBD1 (5 bases). Germline CDR1 is GTSNPN and CDR2 is SVGIG (reference sequence). The CDR3 sequence is 11 residues long. Deletions cut 5 bases from V and 6 bases from J, with 8 bases between. The CDR3 sequence: CAWGAGQPQHF. The CDR3 nucleotides read TGTGCCTGGGGGGCGGGTCAGCCCCAGCATTTT.

V is TRBV28 and J is TRBJ1-2; tentative D call: TRBD1 (5 bases). V was trimmed by 8 bases and J by 5 bases, leaving 30 bases between them. The CDR3 is 18 residues long. From germline, CDR1 is MDHEN and CDR2 SYDVKM. CDR3 region: CASVPLGHTRISRYGYTF. CDR3 DNA sequence: TGTGCCAGCGTCCCCTTGGGGCACACCAGAATCTCACGGTATGGCTACACCTTC.

The chain joins TRBV7-9 to TRBJ1-6; D ambiguous. The CDR3 has 16 amino acids. The germline V and J ends were trimmed by 1 base and 9 bases, with 16 bases remaining between them. CDR1 and CDR2 from the germline V gene are SEHNR and FQNEAQ (reference sequence). CDR3 sequence (DNA): TGTGCCAGCAGCTTAGGGTCCGGAGGCCCCGGTTCACCCCTCCACTTT. It codes for CASSLGSGGPGSPLHF. Based on the CDR3 plus reference TRBV7-9 and TRBJ1-6, the full variable domain is DTGVSQNPRHKITKRGQNVTFRCDPISEHNRLYWYRQTLGQGPEFLTYFQNEAQLEKSRLLSDRFSAERPKGSFSTLEIQRTEQGDSAMYLCASSLGSGGPGSPLHFGNGTRLTVT.

In this sample, this clonotype turned up a few times. The chain carries TRBV7-9 and TRBJ1-3, with a weak D call TRBD1 (6 bases). With 6 bases removed from V and 0 bases from J, the gap between germline ends came to 9 bases. The CDR3 spans 14 residues. Germline CDR1 reads SEHNR; CDR2 reads FQNEAQ (reference sequence). The CDR3 sequence: CASRRDNSGNTIYF. CDR3 in DNA: TGTGCCAGCAGAAGGGACAACTCTGGAAACACCATATATTTT.

This clonotype has just a few counts. This chain links TRBV9 with TRBJ1-1; D unclear. CDR3 length: 16 residues. V was pared by 4 bases and J by 1 base, with 17 bases between. Germline loops: CDR1 SGDLS, CDR2 YYNGEE. The CDR3 nucleotides read TGTGCCAGCAGCTTTAGGGAAAGTGCAGGGAACACTGAAGCTTTCTTT. Translating gives CASSFRESAGNTEAFF.

This clonotype appeared a few times. CDR3 in DNA: TGCAGTGCCCGGGACCTGGGTGATGGCTACACCTTC. Its protein product is CSARDLGDGYTF. The V and J genes are TRBV20-1 and TRBJ1-2; possible D gene TRBD1, 5 bases. Deletions cut 6 bases from V and 6 bases from J, with 14 bases between. The germline V gene has CDR1 DFQATT and CDR2 SNEGSKA (reference sequence). CDR3 length: 12 residues.

This clonotype was detected only a few times. The chain is built from TRBV18 and TRBJ2-7; D gene ambiguous. CDR3 size: 13 residues. V was cut by 0 bases and J by 6 bases, with 9 bases left in between. Germline values: CDR1 KGHSH, CDR2 LQKENI. The CDR3 bases are TGTGCCAGCTCACCACCTTCCCGCGTCGAGCAGTACTTC. Amino acids: CASSPPSRVEQYF.

This clonotype has just a few counts. V and J are TRBV4-3 and TRBJ2-2, with TRBD1 matching 7 bases. Germline CDR1 reads LGHNA; CDR2 reads YSLEER. The CDR3 length is 16 residues. Unmatched junction bases numbered 8, after V lost 1 base and J lost 6 bases. Here the CDR3 reads CASSQVGRGKAGELFF. CDR3 bases: TGCGCCAGCAGCCAAGTAGGCAGGGGGAAGGCCGGGGAGCTGTTTTTT.

This clonotype was seen repeatedly, ten times or more. The chain couples TRBV5-4 to TRBJ2-3; 9 bases are shared with TRBD1. CDR1 is SGHNT and CDR2 is YYREEE in the germline V gene (reference sequence). CDR3 length: 14 residues. The J segment lost 2 bases and the V segment lost 4 bases, leaving 2 bases of the junction unmatched. CDR3 sequence reads: CASSVQGATDTQYF. DNA for the CDR3: TGTGCCAGCAGCGTACAGGGGGCCACAGATACGCAGTATTTT.

This clonotype showed up just a few times. This sequence joins TRBV7-3 and TRBJ2-1; D remains unclear. This CDR3 region has 12 residues. V was clipped by 1 base and J by 9 bases, with 7 bases between them. Per germline, CDR1 SGHTA and CDR2 FQGTGA. DNA of the CDR3: TGTGCCAGCAGCTTAATGGATGGTGAGCAGTTCTTC. This gives the protein CASSLMDGEQFF.

This clonotype showed up many times. J is TRBJ2-3 and V is TRBV7-2; 7 bases align to TRBD2. The germline V gene encodes CDR1 SGHTA and CDR2 FQGNSA. V was clipped by 0 bases and J by 6 bases; unmatched bases: 3. The CDR3 is 14 amino acids. CDR3 DNA: TGTGCCAGCAGCTTAGCCAGCGGGGTGGATACGCAGTATTTT. Its translation: CASSLASGVDTQYF. The full variable domain, rest sourced from reference TRBV7-2 and TRBJ2-3, is GAGVSQSPSNKVTEKGKDVELRCDPISGHTALYWYRQSLGQGLEFLIYFQGNSAPDKSGLPSDRFSAERTGGSVSTLTIQRTQQEDSAVYLCASSLASGVDTQYFGPGTRLTVL.

This clonotype was seen ten or more times. The chain joins TRBV5-1 to TRBJ2-5, with TRBD2 identical over 11 bases. V was clipped by 2 bases and J by 5 bases; unmatched bases: 5. Germline V lookup: CDR1 SGHRS, CDR2 YFSETQ. The CDR3 runs to 15 residues. CDR3 region: CASSFGSGGAETQYF. CDR3 DNA: TGCGCCAGCAGCTTCGGTAGCGGGGGGGCCGAGACCCAGTACTTC.

This clonotype has a handful of counts. V gene TRBV5-1 combines with J gene TRBJ1-6, with no clear D. The germline V gene has CDR1 SGHRS and CDR2 YFSETQ. V was shortened by 1 base and J by 5 bases, with 10 bases between the two germline ends. The CDR3 spans 15 residues. The CDR3 loop is CASSLRSGDNSPLHF. The CDR3 region has the DNA TGCGCCAGCAGCTTGCGGTCAGGCGATAATTCACCCCTCCACTTT. The entire variable domain, with the rest obtained from reference TRBV5-1 and TRBJ1-6, is as follows: KAGVTQTPRYLIKTRGQQVTLSCSPISGHRSVSWYQQTPGQGLQFLFEYFSETQRNKGNFPGRFSGRQFSNSRSEMNVSTLELGDSALYLCASSLRSGDNSPLHFGNGTRLTVT.

The gene calls are TRBV7-2 and TRBJ2-4, with D tentatively TRBD2 (7 bases). Trimming took 5 bases from V and 11 from J, leaving 19 bases between them. The germline CDR1 and CDR2 sequences are SGHTA and FQGNSA. The CDR3 spans 14 residues. CDR3 DNA: TGTGCCAGCAGCACCCAGGGGCAAGGGGGGGTTCAGTACTTC. Translated: CASSTQGQGGVQYF.

This clonotype was counted a few times. CDR3 protein: CASSKGNRETFF. The DNA of the CDR3 is TGTGCCAGCAGCAAAGGGAACAGGGAGACTTTCTTT. V usage is TRBV21-1 and J usage is TRBJ1-1; the table's D call TRBD1 went unverified against the DNA. TRBV21-1 corresponds to a pseudogene. This CDR3 is 12 amino acids long.

The genes are TRBV7-2 and TRBJ2-5; D perhaps matches TRBD1 (6 bases). The V end lost 5 bases, the J end lost 5 bases, and 12 bases lay between the germline ends. This CDR3 has 13 amino acids. Germline CDR1 reads SGHTA; CDR2 reads FQGNSA. The CDR3 spells CASSPRTAETQYF. CDR3 sequence (DNA): TGTGCCAGCAGCCCCCGGACAGCGGAGACCCAGTACTTC.

The V and J genes are TRBV7-2 and TRBJ2-1; no firm D call. V lost 6 bases, J lost 8 bases, and 17 bases lay in between. Germline CDR1 is SGHTA and CDR2 is FQGNSA. The CDR3 is 14 residues long. The DNA for the CDR3 is TGTGCCAGCAGGGATGTGGTACTCCGGGATGAGCAGTTCTTC. Amino acid sequence: CASRDVVLRDEQFF.

This rearrangement joins TRBV7-9 to TRBJ2-5; D might be TRBD1 (6 bases). This CDR3 contains 14 residues. Germline V CDR1 and CDR2: SEHNR, FQNEAQ (reference sequence). V lost 5 bases, J lost 2 bases, and 12 bases lay in between. The CDR3 sequence is CASSPMTGQETQYF. CDR3 DNA sequence: TGTGCCAGCAGCCCCATGACAGGTCAAGAGACCCAGTACTTC. Using reference TRBV7-9 and TRBJ2-5 for the parts outside the CDR3, the full variable domain is DTGVSQNPRHKITKRGQNVTFRCDPISEHNRLYWYRQTLGQGPEFLTYFQNEAQLEKSRLLSDRFSAERPKGSFSTLEIQRTEQGDSAMYLCASSPMTGQETQYFGPGTRLLVL.

The chain couples TRBV6-4 to TRBJ2-5; D is undetermined. Germline CDR1 MRHNA, CDR2 SNTAGT. The CDR3 contains 15 residues. The germline V and J ends were trimmed by 6 bases and 5 bases, with 19 bases remaining between them. The CDR3 sequence: CASSPFGLVGETQYF. CDR3 nucleotide sequence: TGTGCCAGCAGCCCATTCGGGCTAGTGGGTGAGACCCAGTACTTC.

CDR3 in DNA: TGCGCCAGCAGCCCGGGGACAGGGTCCCAAACTGAAGCTTTCTTT. Translated, it gives CASSPGTGSQTEAFF. This chain joins TRBV4-1 and TRBJ1-1, with 9 positions matching TRBD1. The CDR3 is 15 amino acids. Germline assignment: CDR1 MGHRA and CDR2 YSYEKL. V was clipped by 4 bases and J by 5 bases; unmatched bases: 8.

This clonotype came up many times. The J gene is TRBJ2-1, the V gene TRBV4-2, with 8 bases that match TRBD1. The V gene's germline CDR1 is LGHNA and CDR2 YNFKEQ. The CDR3 is 16 residues long. J was trimmed by 4 bases and V by 0 bases; bases with no gene match: 5. CDR3 sequence (DNA): TGTGCCAGCAGCCAAGAAGACAGGGGTGGATACAATGAGCAGTTCTTC. Amino acids: CASSQEDRGGYNEQFF.